Below, 17 T cell receptor beta chains from the same sample are listed, as sequenced in a study of OX40 agonist ivuxolimab in advanced cancers. Libraries were prepared through the immunoSEQ multiplex PCR assay. In its TCRdb copy, this immuneACCESS table keeps in-frame sequences only and misses some clones. Where compared with another copy, unresolved V genes explain less than half of these, and the others have no known cause. The sample has about 46,000 clones on record, approximately 83% of them singletons. In total, the top ten clones hold about 1.8% of the sample. The input for sequencing was CD4+ or CD8+ T cells sorted from blood, taken in a trial of the OX40 agonist ivuxolimab. These receptors originate from an adult with an advanced solid tumor such as melanoma, head and neck, liver or kidney cancer.

This clone has a single count. This chain uses TRBV5-1 with TRBJ2-1, with 9 bases fitting TRBD2. V lost 1 base and J lost 5; bases outside the gene matches: 4. CDR1 is SGHRS, CDR2 YFSETQ, per germline. The CDR3 runs 15 residues. CDR3 coding DNA: TGCGCCAGCAGCTTGCGCCTAGCGGGGAACAATGAGCAGTTCTTC. It is translated as CASSLRLAGNNEQFF.

The sample holds a few counts of this clone. The chain employs TRBV6-5 and TRBJ2-1; 7 bases agree with TRBD1. V shed 2 bases and J 2 bases; nucleotides not matched to a gene: 3. Germline lookup yields CDR1 MNHEY and CDR2 SVGAGI. The CDR3 covers 15 residues. In DNA form, the CDR3 reads TGTGCCAGCAGTTACGAGGGGGCAGCCTACAATGAGCAGTTCTTC. This gives the protein CASSYEGAAYNEQFF.

This chain connects TRBV9 to TRBJ2-1, with D perhaps TRBD1 or TRBD2 (5 bases each). This CDR3 spans 12 amino acids. CDR1 is SGDLS and CDR2 is YYNGEE in the germline V gene. V was clipped by 0 bases and J by 14 bases, with 12 bases between them. Here the CDR3 reads CASSVVKGSEFF. The CDR3 DNA sequence: TGTGCCAGCAGCGTAGTTAAGGGGAGTGAGTTCTTC.

The J gene is TRBJ2-1, the V gene TRBV4-3; 11 nucleotides match TRBD2. Per the germline V gene, CDR1 is LGHNA and CDR2 is YSLEER. The V and J ends lost 4 bases and 4 bases, in that order; junction bases with no gene match: 6. This CDR3 comprises 16 residues. CDR3 residues: CASSRIAGGPYNEQFF. The CDR3 DNA is TGCGCCAGCAGCCGAATAGCGGGGGGGCCTTACAATGAGCAGTTCTTC.

The chain links TRBV5-1 to TRBJ2-3, with no clear D. Per the germline V gene, CDR1 is SGHRS and CDR2 is YFSETQ. The CDR3 totals 13 residues. V was shortened by 5 bases and J by 4 bases, with 11 bases between the two germline ends. CDR3: CASRREIADTQYF. CDR3 coding DNA: TGCGCCAGCAGAAGGGAAATCGCAGATACGCAGTATTTT.

This chain joins TRBV11-2 and TRBJ2-2, with 8 bases fitting TRBD1. CDR3 length: 15 amino acids. CDR1 SGHAT and CDR2 FQNNGV come from the germline V gene. Trimming took 5 bases from V and 8 from J; bases not matched to a gene: 10. The CDR3 DNA reads TGTGCCAGCAGCCCCAGCAGGGGGCTTGGTGGGGAGCTGTTTTTT. As protein: CASSPSRGLGGELFF.

The chain recombines TRBV5-4 with TRBJ1-1; 8 positions agree with TRBD1. The V gene's germline CDR1 is SGHNT and CDR2 YYREEE (reference sequence). The trim removed 4 bases at V and 0 bases at J, leaving 8 bases unmatched. CDR3 length: 16 amino acids. CDR3 bases: TGTGCCAGCAGCCCCGGGACAGGCACCATGAACACTGAAGCTTTCTTT. Translation: CASSPGTGTMNTEAFF.

V and J are TRBV30 and TRBJ2-1; tentative D call: TRBD2 (5 bases). Trimming pared 8 bases from V and 3 bases from J, leaving 11 bases between. CDR3 length: 12 amino acids. From germline, CDR1 is GTSNPN and CDR2 SVGIG (reference sequence). The CDR3 protein is CAVGRGYNEQFF. The CDR3 nucleotides are TGTGCCGTCGGACGGGGCTACAATGAGCAGTTCTTC.

This sequence joins TRBV19 and TRBJ1-4; 8 bases match TRBD1. The CDR3 has 13 amino acids. V was pared by 4 bases and J by 7 bases, with 2 bases of the junction left unmatched. Germline values: CDR1 LNHDA, CDR2 SQIVND (reference sequence). CDR3 protein: CASSTGGFEKLFF. Here the CDR3 DNA reads TGTGCCAGTAGTACAGGGGGCTTTGAAAAACTGTTTTTT.

V gene TRBV6-1 combines with J gene TRBJ1-2; 7 bases align to TRBD1. V shed 11 bases, J shed 2 bases, and the junction held 8 bases outside the gene matches. In germline, CDR1 is MNHNS, CDR2 SASEGT. CDR3 length: 13 residues. The CDR3 region has the DNA TGTGCCGAGGCCTTACAGGGGAACTATGGCTACACCTTC. Amino acid sequence: CAEALQGNYGYTF.

The chain couples TRBV5-8 to TRBJ2-5; tentative D call: TRBD1 (6 bases). Deletions cut 5 bases from V and 1 base from J, with 9 bases between. Germline V CDR1 and CDR2: SGHTS, YDEGEE. This CDR3 has 13 residues. The CDR3 spells CASSGQIQETQYF. As DNA, the CDR3 is TGTGCCAGCAGTGGACAGATCCAAGAGACCCAGTACTTC.

This clone appeared a single time. This rearrangement joins TRBV2 to TRBJ2-7, with 8 nucleotides matching TRBD2. J was trimmed by 7 bases and V by 3 bases; bases with no gene match: 5. The CDR3 sequence is 13 residues long. Germline lookup yields CDR1 SNHLY and CDR2 FYNNEI. The CDR3 nucleotides read TGTGCCAGCAGTGACGCGGGGGGATGGGAGCAGTACTTC. Translating it yields CASSDAGGWEQYF. The entire variable domain, with the rest obtained from reference TRBV2 and TRBJ2-7, is as follows: EPEVTQTPSHQVTQMGQEVILRCVPISNHLYFYWYRQILGQKVEFLVSFYNNEISEKSEIFDDQFSVERPDGSNFTLKIRSTKLEDSAMYFCASSDAGGWEQYFGPGTRLTVT.

This rearrangement joins TRBV6-4 to TRBJ1-1, with 7 bases matching TRBD1. The CDR3 sequence is 16 residues long. Germline V gives CDR1 MRHNA, CDR2 SNTAGT. V was clipped by 4 bases and J by 7 bases; unmatched bases: 15. The CDR3 region is CASSGDRRSGGGEAFF. CDR3 bases: TGTGCCAGCAGTGGAGACCGTAGGTCAGGGGGGGGTGAAGCTTTCTTT.

The chain carries TRBV6-1 and TRBJ2-3, with 7 nucleotides matching TRBD1. Trimming cost V 5 bases and J 2 bases; bases outside gene matches: 4. CDR1 and CDR2 (germline): MNHNS, SASEGT. CDR3 length: 14 residues. Here the CDR3 DNA reads TGTGCCAGCAGTTCGGACAGGTACACAGATACGCAGTATTTT. Its translation is CASSSDRYTDTQYF.

This clone was detected once. The chain carries TRBV6-5 and TRBJ1-1; the D gene is possibly TRBD1 (5 bases). The CDR3 covers 15 residues. Germline loops: CDR1 MNHEY, CDR2 SVGAGI. V lost 10 bases, J lost 4 bases, and 22 bases lay in between. The CDR3 coding sequence is TGTGCCACCCATATGAGGACACCCTGGGGCACTGAAGCTTTCTTT. Protein product: CATHMRTPWGTEAFF.

The CDR3 coding sequence is TGTGCCAGCAGCACGGGACTTTCGAGGGAAGCTTTCTTT. It yields the protein CASSTGLSREAFF. The rearrangement uses TRBV7-3 and TRBJ1-1, with D possibly TRBD1 on 5 matching bases. The V end lost 5 bases, the J end lost 8 bases, and 15 bases lay between the germline ends. Germline CDR1 reads SGHTA; CDR2 reads FQGTGA. This CDR3 is built from 13 residues.

This clone was observed once. The gene calls are TRBV14 and TRBJ2-3; 11 bases align to TRBD2. V shed 3 bases, J shed 2 bases, and the junction held 4 bases outside the gene matches. Germline V gives CDR1 SGHDN, CDR2 FVKESK. This CDR3 contains 16 residues. The DNA for the CDR3 is TGTGCCAGCAGCCATAGACTAGCGGGACTCACAGATACGCAGTATTTT. Its protein is CASSHRLAGLTDTQYF. The full variable domain, its missing parts supplied by reference TRBV14 and TRBJ2-3, is EAGVTQFPSHSVIEKGQTVTLRCDPISGHDNLYWYRRVMGKEIKFLLHFVKESKQDESGMPNNRFLAERTGGTYSTLKVQPAELEDSGVYFCASSHRLAGLTDTQYFGPGTRLTVL.